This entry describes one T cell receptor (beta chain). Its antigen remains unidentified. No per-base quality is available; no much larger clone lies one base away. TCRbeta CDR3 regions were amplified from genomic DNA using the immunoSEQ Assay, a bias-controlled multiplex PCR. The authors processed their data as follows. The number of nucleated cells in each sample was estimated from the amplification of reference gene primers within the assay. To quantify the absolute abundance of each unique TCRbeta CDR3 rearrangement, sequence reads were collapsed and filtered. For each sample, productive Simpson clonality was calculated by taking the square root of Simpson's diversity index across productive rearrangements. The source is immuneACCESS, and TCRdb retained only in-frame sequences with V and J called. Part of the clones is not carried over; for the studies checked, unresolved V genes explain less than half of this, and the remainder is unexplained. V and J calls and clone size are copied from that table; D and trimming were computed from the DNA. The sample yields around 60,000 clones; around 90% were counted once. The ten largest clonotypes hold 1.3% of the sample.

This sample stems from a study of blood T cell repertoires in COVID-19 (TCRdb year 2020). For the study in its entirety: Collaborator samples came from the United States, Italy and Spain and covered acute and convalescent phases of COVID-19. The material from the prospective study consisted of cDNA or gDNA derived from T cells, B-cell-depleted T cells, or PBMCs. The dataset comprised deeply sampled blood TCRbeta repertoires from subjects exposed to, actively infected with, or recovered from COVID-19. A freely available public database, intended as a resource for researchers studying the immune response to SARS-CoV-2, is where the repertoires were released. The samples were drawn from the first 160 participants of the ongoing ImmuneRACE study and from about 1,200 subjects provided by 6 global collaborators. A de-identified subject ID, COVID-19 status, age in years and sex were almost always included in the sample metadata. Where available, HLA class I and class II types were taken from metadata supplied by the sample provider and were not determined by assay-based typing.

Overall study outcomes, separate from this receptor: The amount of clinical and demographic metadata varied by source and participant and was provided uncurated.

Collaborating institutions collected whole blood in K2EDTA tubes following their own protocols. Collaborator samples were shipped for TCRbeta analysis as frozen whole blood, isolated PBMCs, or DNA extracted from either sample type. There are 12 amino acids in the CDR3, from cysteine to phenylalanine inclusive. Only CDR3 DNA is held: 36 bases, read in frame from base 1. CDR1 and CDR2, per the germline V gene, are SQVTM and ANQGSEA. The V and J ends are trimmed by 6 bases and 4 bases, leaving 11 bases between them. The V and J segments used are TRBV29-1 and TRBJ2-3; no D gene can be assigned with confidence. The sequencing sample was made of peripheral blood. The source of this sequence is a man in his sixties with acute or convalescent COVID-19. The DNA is TGCAGCGTCGGCCTTCAGGCAGATACGCAGTATTTT. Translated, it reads CSVGLQADTQYF.